One and the same sample provided the 27 T cell receptor beta chains below, sequenced in a study of human T cells and chemical hapten exposure. Time point denoted: healthy volunteer bleed at 2 weeks. The authors' total RNA extraction used unfractionated whole blood. TCRdb re-analysed the RACE reads in MiXCR, keeping a single row per CDR3 protein. The sample includes 30,000 or so distinct CDR3 sequences, around 7.4% of them seen just once. Sequencing was done on a sample of whole blood. These receptor sequences come from a human donor in good health. Some clones in this sample may be carry-over from other donors' samples.

This clonotype was seen at least ten times. The chain joins TRBV3-1 to TRBJ2-6, with 7 bases matching TRBD1. The CDR3 spans 17 residues. The V and J ends lost 1 base and 0 bases, in that order; junction bases with no gene match: 3. Germline loops: CDR1 LGHDT, CDR2 YNNKEL (reference sequence). The CDR3 DNA is TGTGCCAGCAGCCAAGTCTACAGGGGCTCTGGGGCCAACGTCCTGACTTTC. Amino acids: CASSQVYRGSGANVLTF. Full variable domain (outside the CDR3, taken from reference TRBV3-1 and TRBJ2-6): DTAVSQTPKYLVTQMGNDKSIKCEQNLGHDTMYWYKQDSKKFLKIMFSYNNKELIINETVPNRFSPKSPDKAHLNLHINSLELGDSAVYFCASSQVYRGSGANVLTFGAGSRLTVL.

This clonotype was observed a handful of times. The chain has TRBV30 and TRBJ1-4, with D possibly matching TRBD1 (5 bases). Trimming shortened V by 0 bases and J by 7 bases, and 15 bases separated the two germline ends. The CDR3 spans 15 residues. Germline V CDR1 and CDR2: GTSNPN, SVGIG (reference sequence). The DNA for the CDR3 is TGTGCCTGGAGTGTCGGTGGGGGTGGTGGTGAAAAACTGTTTTTT. Amino acids: CAWSVGGGGGEKLFF. Full variable domain (remainder filled in from reference TRBV30 and TRBJ1-4): SQTIHQWPATLVQPVGSPLSLECTVEGTSNPNLYWYRQAAGRGLQLLFYSVGIGQISSEVPQNLSASRPQDRQFILSSKKLLLSDSGFYLCAWSVGGGGGEKLFFGSGTQLSVL.

The V call is TRBV10-3, the J call TRBJ2-5, with a possible D match to TRBD2 (5 bases). The V end lost 6 bases, the J end lost 7 bases, and 15 bases lay between the germline ends. The CDR3 loop spans 13 amino acids. Germline V gene sequence: CDR1 ENHRY, CDR2 SYGVKD. The CDR3 region is CAISPEELGTQYF. CDR3 nucleotides: TGTGCCATCAGCCCGGAGGAGCTGGGGACCCAGTACTTC.

The chain links TRBV16 to TRBJ2-1, with TRBD1 identical over 9 bases. The CDR3 spans 16 residues. In germline, CDR1 is KGHSY, CDR2 FQNENV. Trimming took 6 bases from V and 6 from J; bases not matched to a gene: 12. CDR3: CASSSWGTGSVNEQFF. The CDR3 coding sequence is TGTGCCAGCAGTTCTTGGGGGACAGGGTCCGTCAATGAGCAGTTCTTC.

This clonotype was picked up a small number of times. The chain couples TRBV6-5 to TRBJ2-3, with 10 bases aligning to TRBD2. Unmatched junction bases numbered 5, after V lost 3 bases and J lost 2 bases. The CDR3 loop spans 16 amino acids. In germline, CDR1 is MNHEY, CDR2 SVGAGI. The DNA of the CDR3 is TGTGCCAGCAGTTATTTAGCGGGGGGCCACACAGATACGCAGTATTTT. Its translation: CASSYLAGGHTDTQYF.

This clonotype appeared many times. The V gene is TRBV5-1, the J gene TRBJ2-5; no clear D gene. Trimming left V 3 bases short and J 2 bases short, with 8 bases between. Germline-derived CDR1 and CDR2 are SGHRS and YFSETQ. CDR3 length: 13 amino acids. The CDR3 protein is CASSSPGQETQYF. CDR3 bases: TGCGCCAGCAGCTCGCCTGGACAAGAGACCCAGTACTTC.

This clonotype was observed many times. The chain employs TRBV5-1 and TRBJ2-7, with a weak D call TRBD2 (5 bases). Looked up from germline, CDR1 is SGHRS and CDR2 is YFSETQ. This CDR3 is 15 amino acids long. Trimming shortened V by 1 base and J by 5 bases, and 16 bases separated the two germline ends. The CDR3 nucleotides read TGCGCCAGCAGCTTGAACCCCCTTCGGGGTGACGAGCAGTACTTC. It translates to CASSLNPLRGDEQYF.

This clonotype came up many times. This chain connects TRBV7-2 to TRBJ2-7, with D unresolved. The ends were cut back, 2 bases at V and 4 bases at J, with 12 bases in the middle. This CDR3 is built from 14 residues. The V gene's germline CDR1 is SGHTA and CDR2 FQGNSA. The CDR3 loop is CASSLPVEGYEQYF. The CDR3 bases are TGTGCCAGCAGCTTACCCGTGGAAGGGTACGAGCAGTACTTC.

This clonotype was picked up a small number of times. This chain uses TRBV11-2 with TRBJ2-6; D gene uncertain. Germline assignment: CDR1 SGHAT and CDR2 FQNNGV. Trimming stripped 4 bases from V and 0 bases from J, with 10 bases between. This CDR3 is built from 16 residues. The CDR3 is CASSSLAASGANVLTF. In nucleotides, the CDR3 is TGTGCCAGCAGCTCGCTGGCGGCCTCTGGGGCCAACGTCCTGACTTTC.

This clonotype has a count of ten or more. The chain carries TRBV20-1 and TRBJ2-6; D is ambiguous. The length of the CDR3 is 13 residues. Germline CDR1 DFQATT, CDR2 SNEGSKA (reference sequence). CDR3 region: CSALNSGANVLTF. Here the CDR3 DNA reads TGCAGCGCGCTAAACTCTGGGGCCAACGTCCTGACTTTC.

This clonotype appeared many times. This chain links TRBV28 with TRBJ1-5, with TRBD1 identical over 7 bases. The CDR3 has 16 residues. After removal of 4 bases from V and 2 bases from J, the junction contained 8 bases not matched to a gene. Germline assignment: CDR1 MDHEN and CDR2 SYDVKM. The DNA of the CDR3 is TGTGCCAGCAGTTGGCAGGGGGTCGACGGCAATCAGCCCCAGCATTTT. Amino acids: CASSWQGVDGNQPQHF.

V gene TRBV12-3 or TRBV12-4 combines with J gene TRBJ2-7; no definite D call. Trimming pared 3 bases from V and 2 bases from J, leaving 14 bases between. This CDR3 contains 15 residues. The CDR3 loop is CASSLIGRSPYEQYF. The DNA of the CDR3 is TGTGCCAGCAGTTTGATCGGGCGTTCCCCCTACGAGCAGTACTTC.

This clonotype has more than one count but fewer than ten. This chain joins TRBV5-1 and TRBJ1-1, with TRBD1 as a possible D gene (5 bases). The CDR3 extends over 15 amino acids. V lost 0 bases and J lost 4, with 13 bases in between. Germline CDR1 is SGHRS and CDR2 is YFSETQ. The DNA of the CDR3 is TGCGCCAGCAGCTTGGGGGGGAAGGGCGGCACTGAAGCTTTCTTT. It specifies CASSLGGKGGTEAFF.

V usage is TRBV6-1 and J usage is TRBJ1-2; D might be TRBD1 (5 bases). The CDR3 is 16 residues long. Germline CDR1 reads MNHNS; CDR2 reads SASEGT. Deletions cut 7 bases from V and 1 base from J, with 19 bases between. The CDR3 sequence is CASNPTATGCNYGYTF. The CDR3 DNA is TGTGCCAGCAACCCGACAGCCACGGGCTGTAACTATGGCTACACCTTC.

The V and J genes are TRBV5-4 and TRBJ2-3, with D perhaps matching TRBD2 (5 bases). CDR3 length equals 16 residues. Trimming shortened V by 3 bases and J by 2 bases, and 16 bases separated the two germline ends. Germline-derived CDR1 and CDR2 are SGHNT and YYREEE (reference sequence). CDR3 nucleotide sequence: TGTGCCAGCAGCTCCCCTACTAGAGCCCACACAGATACGCAGTATTTT. Translation gives CASSSPTRAHTDTQYF.

In DNA form, the CDR3 reads TGCAGTGCTCCTTCGACGGAGAAATATGGCTACACCTTC. This gives the protein CSAPSTEKYGYTF. This chain links TRBV20-1 with TRBJ1-2; D unclear. V lost 5 bases and J 5 bases, leaving 15 bases between the germline ends. The germline CDR1 and CDR2 sequences are DFQATT and SNEGSKA (reference sequence). The CDR3 contains 13 residues.

This sequence joins TRBV4-1 and TRBJ1-1; D not resolved. The ends were cut back, 4 bases at V and 10 bases at J, with 25 bases in the middle. Germline V gene lookup returns CDR1 MGHRA and CDR2 YSYEKL. CDR3 length: 16 residues. CDR3 nucleotides: TGCGCCAGCAGCCGGGGAGTTCGGGAAAGAGGCCCCGGAGCTTTCTTT. This codes for CASSRGVRERGPGAFF.

The chain joins TRBV12-3 or TRBV12-4 to TRBJ2-2; possible D gene TRBD1, 6 bases. The CDR3 length is 13 residues. V dropped 6 bases and J dropped 2 bases, with 7 bases sitting between them. Here the CDR3 reads CASRGQNTGELFF. CDR3 sequence (DNA): TGTGCCAGCAGGGGACAAAACACCGGGGAGCTGTTTTTT.

This clonotype was counted many times. This chain connects TRBV12-3 or TRBV12-4 to TRBJ1-6; the match to TRBD1 covers 10 bases. The CDR3 length is 14 residues. Unmatched junction bases numbered 5, after V lost 6 bases and J lost 9 bases. This CDR3 is CASRYRDRGSPLHF. As DNA, the CDR3 is TGTGCCAGCAGGTACCGGGACAGGGGTTCACCCCTCCACTTT.

The chain recombines TRBV13 with TRBJ1-1; maybe TRBD1 (6 bases). The CDR3 runs 13 residues. V was trimmed by 1 base and J by 10 bases, leaving 13 bases between them. CDR1 and CDR2 from the germline V gene are PRHDT and FYEKMQ (reference sequence). This CDR3 reads CASSLEGGRGAFF. The CDR3 coding sequence is TGTGCCAGCAGCTTAGAGGGGGGGCGAGGAGCTTTCTTT.

There are many counts of this clonotype. The junction does not match germline at one end; this may be a read error. The rearrangement joins TRBV7-2 to TRBJ2-7; D is unclear. Per the germline V gene, CDR1 is SGHTA and CDR2 is FQGNSA. The CDR3 is made up of 12 amino acids. The CDR3, as DNA: TGTGCCAGCAGCCCTGGGTCCTCCGAGCAGTACTTC. Translation: CASSPGSSEQYF.

This sequence joins TRBV20-1 and TRBJ1-1; no definite D call. Trimming left V 6 bases short and J 7 bases short, with 15 bases between. Germline CDR1 DFQATT, CDR2 SNEGSKA (reference sequence). The CDR3 consists of 12 residues. For the CDR3, the DNA is TGCAGTGCCCGACGCGAAGGGTATGAAGCTTTCTTT. Translation: CSARREGYEAFF.

The chain is built from TRBV20-1 and TRBJ1-6; TRBD1 matches at 10 bases. The CDR3 is 14 residues long. J gave up 10 bases and V 3 bases, and 6 bases lay outside the gene matches. Germline V gene data show CDR1 as DFQATT and CDR2 as SNEGSKA (reference sequence). CDR3 loop: CSASRGTGESPLHF. As DNA, the CDR3 is TGCAGTGCTAGCCGCGGGACAGGGGAATCACCCCTCCACTTT.

This clonotype was counted ten times or more. The genes are TRBV27 and TRBJ1-5; possible D gene TRBD1, 6 bases. The CDR3 has 16 residues. With 1 base removed from V and 6 bases from J, the gap between germline ends came to 16 bases. Per germline, CDR1 MNHEY and CDR2 SMNVEV (reference sequence). CDR3 sequence reads: CASSLFFRGQVQPQHF. In nucleotides, the CDR3 is TGTGCCAGCAGTTTATTTTTTCGGGGGCAGGTTCAGCCCCAGCATTTT.

The chain is built from TRBV5-4 and TRBJ2-3; the D is unclear. V gave up 3 bases and J gave up 1 base, with 9 bases separating them. Germline V lookup: CDR1 SGHNT, CDR2 YYREEE (reference sequence). The CDR3 extends over 14 amino acids. CDR3 loop: CASSWAGGTDTQYF. CDR3 sequence (DNA): TGTGCCAGCAGCTGGGCAGGCGGCACAGATACGCAGTATTTT.

The CDR3 DNA is TGTGCCAGCAGCAAAACGACAGGGATGAACACTGAAGCTTTCTTT. Amino acid sequence: CASSKTTGMNTEAFF. The chain has TRBV7-2 and TRBJ1-1; TRBD1 aligns across 7 bases. The CDR3 has 15 residues. The V segment lost 5 bases and the J segment 0 bases; nucleotides outside the gene matches: 6. The V gene's germline CDR1 is SGHTA and CDR2 FQGNSA.

This clonotype has a handful of counts. The V and J genes are TRBV7-2 and TRBJ2-5, with 12 bases fitting TRBD2. The CDR3 sequence is 16 residues long. J gave up 9 bases and V 3 bases, and 11 bases lay outside the gene matches. CDR1 SGHTA and CDR2 FQGNSA come from the germline V gene. CDR3 residues: CASSLGGTSGPRAQYF. CDR3 DNA: TGTGCCAGCAGCTTGGGAGGGACTAGCGGGCCGCGGGCCCAGTACTTC.